The rows below give T cell receptor beta chains drawn from one sample of a study of blood T cells in healthy people across ages. MiXCR, applied by TCRdb to the 5' RACE reads, yields one record per CDR3 protein. Here the sample spans about 1.1 million distinct CDR3 sequences, roughly two fifths being singletons. Input material: blood. The receptors stem from a man younger than 30 in good health. Each CDR3 is given with its conserved first and last residue. Fields, in order: J gene, clone size, V gene, D gene, CDR3 protein, CDR3 DNA. D genes are given only for firm matches. A row's size may be missing; if present it is once, few, many or a size class.

j_gene: TRBJ2-1; abundance: NA; v_gene: TRBV29-1; d_gene: NA; CDR3aa: CSVEWGTDEQFF; CDR3nt: TGCAGCGTTGAGTGGGGCACCGATGAGCAGTTCTTC
j_gene: TRBJ1-5; abundance: NA; v_gene: TRBV4-1; d_gene: TRBD1; CDR3aa: CASSSTGQASNQPQHF; CDR3nt: TGCGCCAGCAGCTCCACTGGACAGGCTAGCAATCAGCCCCAGCATTTT
j_gene: TRBJ2-7; abundance: NA; v_gene: TRBV2; d_gene: NA; CDR3aa: CASSETVVGIPGLYEQYF; CDR3nt: TGTGCCAGCAGTGAGACAGTTGTCGGGATACCGGGTTTATACGAGCAGTACTTC
j_gene: TRBJ1-4; abundance: few; v_gene: TRBV7-8; d_gene: NA; CDR3aa: CASSGSGVNEKLFF; CDR3nt: TGTGCCAGCAGCGGCTCGGGAGTGAATGAAAAACTGTTTTTT
j_gene: TRBJ2-1; abundance: NA; v_gene: TRBV4-1; d_gene: TRBD1; CDR3aa: CASSQGDRGFNEQFF; CDR3nt: TGCGCCAGCAGCCAAGGGGACAGGGGTTTCAATGAGCAGTTCTTC
j_gene: TRBJ2-7; abundance: NA; v_gene: TRBV9; d_gene: NA; CDR3aa: CASSVGGSGTPLYEQYF; CDR3nt: TGTGCCAGCAGCGTAGGTGGCTCCGGGACACCCCTCTACGAGCAGTACTTC
j_gene: TRBJ2-5; abundance: few; v_gene: TRBV7-2; d_gene: TRBD2; CDR3aa: CASSLGSTGLAVKTQYF; CDR3nt: TGTGCCAGCAGCTTAGGGTCGACGGGACTAGCGGTGAAGACCCAGTACTTC
j_gene: TRBJ1-1; abundance: few; v_gene: TRBV7-2; d_gene: TRBD1; CDR3aa: CASSSLQGAEAFF; CDR3nt: TGTGCCAGCAGCTCACTTCAGGGGGCTGAAGCTTTCTTT
j_gene: TRBJ2-1; abundance: NA; v_gene: TRBV20-1; d_gene: TRBD2; CDR3aa: CSARDWSTSGGHNEQFF; CDR3nt: TGCAGTGCTAGAGATTGGTCGACTAGCGGGGGTCACAATGAGCAGTTCTTC
j_gene: TRBJ1-4; abundance: NA; v_gene: TRBV20-1; d_gene: TRBD1; CDR3aa: CSPRGIAANEKLFF; CDR3nt: TGCAGTCCCAGGGGGATAGCGGCTAATGAAAAACTGTTTTTT
j_gene: TRBJ1-1; abundance: NA; v_gene: TRBV12-3/TRBV12-4; d_gene: NA; CDR3aa: CASSLASGVNTEAFF; CDR3nt: TGTGCCAGCAGTCTCGCGTCGGGGGTGAACACTGAAGCTTTCTTT
j_gene: TRBJ2-2; abundance: few; v_gene: TRBV12-5; d_gene: NA; CDR3aa: CASGLGQTELFF; CDR3nt: TGTGCTAGTGGTTTGGGGCAGACCGAGCTGTTTTTT
j_gene: TRBJ1-2; abundance: few; v_gene: TRBV12-3/TRBV12-4; d_gene: TRBD1; CDR3aa: CATDREDGYTF; CDR3nt: TGTGCCACCGACAGGGAGGATGGCTACACCTTC
j_gene: TRBJ1-4; abundance: few; v_gene: TRBV11-1; d_gene: NA; CDR3aa: CASSSDPGGNEKLFF; CDR3nt: TGTGCCAGCAGCTCCGACCCGGGAGGGAATGAAAAACTGTTTTTT
j_gene: TRBJ2-1; abundance: NA; v_gene: TRBV15; d_gene: NA; CDR3aa: CATSRDNPGLGNEQFF; CDR3nt: TGTGCCACCAGCAGAGATAATCCGGGATTAGGGAATGAGCAGTTCTTC
j_gene: TRBJ2-1; abundance: NA; v_gene: TRBV5-1; d_gene: TRBD1; CDR3aa: CASSSMDRGTSSSYNEQFF; CDR3nt: TGCGCCAGCAGCTCGATGGACAGGGGTACGAGTAGCTCCTACAATGAGCAGTTCTTC
j_gene: TRBJ2-3; abundance: few; v_gene: TRBV12-3/TRBV12-4; d_gene: NA; CDR3aa: CASSPWGQDRTDTQYF; CDR3nt: TGTGCCAGCAGTCCATGGGGGCAAGATCGCACAGATACGCAGTATTTT
j_gene: TRBJ1-2; abundance: many; v_gene: TRBV28; d_gene: NA; CDR3aa: CASSLSQGGYGYTF; CDR3nt: TGTGCCAGCAGTTTATCTCAGGGAGGCTATGGCTACACCTTC
j_gene: TRBJ2-1; abundance: few; v_gene: TRBV29-1; d_gene: NA; CDR3aa: CSVEWGIGDAEQFF; CDR3nt: TGCAGCGTTGAATGGGGGATTGGGGACGCTGAGCAGTTCTTC
j_gene: TRBJ1-2; abundance: once; v_gene: TRBV4-2; d_gene: NA; CDR3aa: CASSQDVTELYGYTF; CDR3nt: TGTGCCAGCAGCCAAGATGTAACTGAACTCTATGGCTACACCTTC
j_gene: TRBJ2-5; abundance: NA; v_gene: TRBV2; d_gene: NA; CDR3aa: CASTRTGWRNEQYF; CDR3nt: TGTGCCAGCACACGGACGGGATGGCGCAATGAGCAGTACTTC
j_gene: TRBJ2-7; abundance: NA; v_gene: TRBV6-2/TRBV6-3; d_gene: TRBD2; CDR3aa: CASSYVGGYYEQYF; CDR3nt: TGTGCCAGCAGTTACGTCGGGGGGTACTACGAGCAGTACTTC
j_gene: TRBJ1-1; abundance: NA; v_gene: TRBV20-1; d_gene: NA; CDR3aa: CSASWGPTGRNTEAFF; CDR3nt: TGCAGTGCTAGTTGGGGCCCTACAGGGAGGAACACTGAAGCTTTCTTT
j_gene: TRBJ2-5; abundance: few; v_gene: TRBV5-6; d_gene: NA; CDR3aa: CASTKQDGETQYF; CDR3nt: TGTGCCAGCACAAAACAGGATGGGGAGACCCAGTACTTC
j_gene: TRBJ1-1; abundance: few; v_gene: TRBV25-1; d_gene: NA; CDR3aa: CASSTTKAPGVDTEAFF; CDR3nt: TGTGCCAGCAGCACGACTAAGGCCCCTGGGGTGGACACTGAAGCTTTCTTT
j_gene: TRBJ2-3; abundance: NA; v_gene: TRBV28; d_gene: NA; CDR3aa: CASSIFGGGTDTQYF; CDR3nt: TGTGCCAGCAGTATCTTCGGCGGGGGCACAGATACGCAGTATTTT
j_gene: TRBJ2-7; abundance: few; v_gene: TRBV21-1; d_gene: NA; CDR3aa: CASSGRPYYEQYF; CDR3nt: TGTGCCAGCAGCGGGAGACCCTATTACGAGCAGTACTTC
j_gene: TRBJ1-5; abundance: NA; v_gene: TRBV18; d_gene: NA; CDR3aa: CASSPGFSSNQPQHF; CDR3nt: TGTGCCAGCTCACCAGGGTTTAGTAGCAATCAGCCCCAGCATTTT
j_gene: TRBJ1-2; abundance: NA; v_gene: TRBV4-3; d_gene: NA; CDR3aa: CASSQDSGGSYGYTF; CDR3nt: TGCGCCAGCAGCCAAGATTCGGGGGGGAGCTATGGCTACACCTTC
j_gene: TRBJ2-3; abundance: NA; v_gene: TRBV12-5; d_gene: TRBD2; CDR3aa: CATLRLRGGTTDTQYF; CDR3nt: TGTGCTACTCTAAGGTTACGGGGGGGTACCACAGATACGCAGTATTTT
j_gene: TRBJ1-5; abundance: NA; v_gene: TRBV6-2/TRBV6-3; d_gene: NA; CDR3aa: CASSYPGYNQPQHF; CDR3nt: TGTGCCAGCAGTTACCCAGGGTACAATCAGCCCCAGCATTTT
j_gene: TRBJ1-1; abundance: few; v_gene: TRBV14; d_gene: NA; CDR3aa: CASSPDLRLNTEAFF; CDR3nt: TGTGCCAGCAGCCCGGACCTTCGCCTGAACACTGAAGCTTTCTTT
j_gene: TRBJ1-1; abundance: few; v_gene: TRBV20-1; d_gene: TRBD1; CDR3aa: CSARDDRDTEAFF; CDR3nt: TGCAGTGCTAGAGACGACAGGGACACTGAAGCTTTCTTT
j_gene: TRBJ1-1; abundance: NA; v_gene: TRBV20-1; d_gene: NA; CDR3aa: CSAQEGQPNTEAFF; CDR3nt: TGCAGTGCGCAAGAAGGACAGCCGAACACTGAAGCTTTCTTT
j_gene: TRBJ1-2; abundance: few; v_gene: TRBV29-1; d_gene: NA; CDR3aa: CSAGPGASYGYTF; CDR3nt: TGCAGCGCGGGGCCAGGGGCGAGCTATGGCTACACCTTC
j_gene: TRBJ2-3; abundance: NA; v_gene: TRBV3-1; d_gene: NA; CDR3aa: CASSPESAGGNTQYF; CDR3nt: TGTGCCAGCAGCCCAGAAAGCGCCGGGGGTAATACGCAGTATTTT
j_gene: TRBJ2-5; abundance: NA; v_gene: TRBV27; d_gene: NA; CDR3aa: CASSLSLRQETQYF; CDR3nt: TGTGCCAGCAGTTTATCGTTACGGCAAGAGACCCAGTACTTC
j_gene: TRBJ1-1; abundance: NA; v_gene: TRBV20-1; d_gene: NA; CDR3aa: CSAPGTGTEAFF; CDR3nt: TGCAGTGCCCCGGGCACCGGCACTGAAGCTTTCTTT
j_gene: TRBJ2-3; abundance: few; v_gene: TRBV7-9; d_gene: TRBD1; CDR3aa: CASSTSTGPDTQYF; CDR3nt: TGTGCCAGCAGCACCTCGACAGGGCCAGATACGCAGTATTTT
j_gene: TRBJ2-5; abundance: NA; v_gene: TRBV10-3; d_gene: NA; CDR3aa: CAISDRGTQYF; CDR3nt: TGTGCCATCAGTGATAGGGGGACCCAGTACTTC
j_gene: TRBJ2-5; abundance: few; v_gene: TRBV5-6; d_gene: NA; CDR3aa: CASSSLGGRWETQYF; CDR3nt: TGTGCCAGCAGCTCCCTTGGGGGTCGTTGGGAGACCCAGTACTTC
j_gene: TRBJ1-2; abundance: once; v_gene: TRBV16; d_gene: TRBD1; CDR3aa: CASSQLTGGDGYTF; CDR3nt: TGTGCCAGCAGCCAACTAACAGGGGGCGATGGCTACACCTTC
j_gene: TRBJ2-5; abundance: NA; v_gene: TRBV7-7; d_gene: NA; CDR3aa: CASSARTRGDAVYF; CDR3nt: TGTGCTAGCAGCGCAAGGACTAGGGGGGACGCTGTGTACTTC
j_gene: TRBJ2-7; abundance: few; v_gene: TRBV29-1; d_gene: NA; CDR3aa: CSVVSGTYEQYF; CDR3nt: TGCAGCGTTGTGTCCGGGACCTACGAGCAGTACTTC
j_gene: TRBJ2-1; abundance: NA; v_gene: TRBV6-6; d_gene: TRBD2; CDR3aa: CASTTYAGGPNEQFF; CDR3nt: TGTGCCAGCACTACCTATGCGGGGGGGCCGAATGAGCAGTTCTTC
j_gene: TRBJ2-3; abundance: many; v_gene: TRBV10-3; d_gene: NA; CDR3aa: CAISESSLSTDTQYF; CDR3nt: TGTGCCATCAGTGAGTCGTCACTTTCCACAGATACGCAGTATTTT
j_gene: TRBJ2-3; abundance: few; v_gene: TRBV5-1; d_gene: NA; CDR3aa: CASSSLRRDTQYF; CDR3nt: TGCGCCAGCAGCTCCCTGAGGAGGGATACGCAGTATTTT
j_gene: TRBJ2-5; abundance: NA; v_gene: TRBV6-2/TRBV6-3; d_gene: TRBD2; CDR3aa: CASSYSQSTSGKETQYF; CDR3nt: TGTGCCAGCAGTTACTCCCAATCGACTAGCGGAAAAGAGACCCAGTACTTC
j_gene: TRBJ2-5; abundance: few; v_gene: TRBV2; d_gene: TRBD1; CDR3aa: CASSKRDRGEETQYF; CDR3nt: TGTGCCAGCAGTAAACGGGACAGGGGCGAGGAGACCCAGTACTTC
j_gene: TRBJ1-2; abundance: NA; v_gene: TRBV6-2/TRBV6-3; d_gene: TRBD1; CDR3aa: CASSQGEGYGYTF; CDR3nt: TGTGCCAGCAGTCAGGGGGAAGGCTATGGCTACACCTTC
j_gene: TRBJ1-5; abundance: NA; v_gene: TRBV2; d_gene: NA; CDR3aa: CASNMGNQPQHF; CDR3nt: TGTGCCAGCAATATGGGGAATCAGCCCCAGCATTTT